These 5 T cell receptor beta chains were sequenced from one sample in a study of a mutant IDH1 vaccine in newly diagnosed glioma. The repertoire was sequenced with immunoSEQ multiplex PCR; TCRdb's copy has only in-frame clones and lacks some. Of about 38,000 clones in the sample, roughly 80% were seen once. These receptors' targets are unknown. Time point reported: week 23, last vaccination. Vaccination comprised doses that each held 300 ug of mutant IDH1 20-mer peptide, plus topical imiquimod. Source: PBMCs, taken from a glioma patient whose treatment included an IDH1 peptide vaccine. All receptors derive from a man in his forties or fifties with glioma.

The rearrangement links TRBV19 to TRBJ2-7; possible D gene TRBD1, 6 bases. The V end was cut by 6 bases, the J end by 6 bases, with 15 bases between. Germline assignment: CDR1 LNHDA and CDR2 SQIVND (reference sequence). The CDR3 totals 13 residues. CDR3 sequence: CASRQQQGGEQYF. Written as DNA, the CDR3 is TGTGCCAGTAGACAACAACAGGGCGGCGAGCAGTACTTC.

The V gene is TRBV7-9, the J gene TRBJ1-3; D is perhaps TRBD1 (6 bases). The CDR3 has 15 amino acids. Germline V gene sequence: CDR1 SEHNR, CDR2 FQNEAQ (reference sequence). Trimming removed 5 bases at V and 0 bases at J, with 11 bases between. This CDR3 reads CASSKQGHSGNTIYF. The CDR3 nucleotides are TGTGCCAGCAGCAAACAGGGACACTCTGGAAACACCATATATTTT.

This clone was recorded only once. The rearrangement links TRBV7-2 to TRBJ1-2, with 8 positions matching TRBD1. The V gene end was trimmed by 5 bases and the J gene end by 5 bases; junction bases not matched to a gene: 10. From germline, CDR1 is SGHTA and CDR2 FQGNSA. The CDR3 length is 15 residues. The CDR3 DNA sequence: TGTGCCAGCAGCATTACAGGGGGGACCGGGTATGGCTACACCTTC. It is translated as CASSITGGTGYGYTF.

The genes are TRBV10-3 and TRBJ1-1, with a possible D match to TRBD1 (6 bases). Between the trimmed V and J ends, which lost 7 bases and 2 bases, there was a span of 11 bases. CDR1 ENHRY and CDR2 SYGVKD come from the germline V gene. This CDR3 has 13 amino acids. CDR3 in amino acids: CAIIQDSNTEAFF. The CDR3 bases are TGTGCCATCATCCAGGACAGCAACACTGAAGCTTTCTTT.

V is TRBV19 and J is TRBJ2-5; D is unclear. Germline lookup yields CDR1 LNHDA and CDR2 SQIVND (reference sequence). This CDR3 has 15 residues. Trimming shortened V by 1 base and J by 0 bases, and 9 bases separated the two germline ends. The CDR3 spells CASSIGQADQETQYF. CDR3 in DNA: TGTGCCAGTAGTATAGGTCAGGCCGACCAAGAGACCCAGTACTTC.